Presented here are 23 T cell receptor beta chains from one specimen sequenced in a study of cytomegalovirus exposure and HLA in healthy donors. PCR amplification relied on 60 Vbeta primers (plus 13 Jbeta primers). Produced via immunoSEQ multiplex PCR; TCRdb's table is partial and in-frame only. Here the sample spans over 120,000 clones, around a tenth being singletons. The specimen was PBMCs. All receptors derive from a man aged 45 to 65 in good health and CMV-seronegative.

V usage is TRBV28 and J usage is TRBJ1-2; tentative D call: TRBD1 (5 bases). Trimming stripped 2 bases from V and 6 bases from J, with 19 bases between. CDR3 length: 16 amino acids. Germline CDR1 and CDR2: MDHEN and SYDVKM. The DNA of the CDR3 is TGTGCCAGCAGTTTACCCTCGACGACAGCATATGATGGCTACACCTTC. As protein: CASSLPSTTAYDGYTF.

The chain is built from TRBV9 and TRBJ1-1; 8 bases agree with TRBD1. The CDR3 length is 14 residues. With 7 bases clipped from V and 4 bases from J, the junction kept 9 bases outside the gene matches. Germline V gene lookup returns CDR1 SGDLS and CDR2 YYNGEE. The CDR3 coding sequence is TGTGCCAGCGAAAGAACTGGACAGGGCACTGAAGCTTTCTTT. Translating it yields CASERTGQGTEAFF.

This clone turned up a few times. The chain joins TRBV14 to TRBJ2-5, with TRBD1 as a possible D gene (5 bases). CDR1 and CDR2 from the germline V gene are SGHDN and FVKESK. With 5 bases removed from V and 0 bases from J, the gap between germline ends came to 16 bases. CDR3 size: 16 residues. The DNA of the CDR3 is TGTGCCAGCAGCGGAAGCGTGGGGCGGTACCAAGAGACCCAGTACTTC. Translation gives CASSGSVGRYQETQYF.

This clone has only a few counts. This sample also contains other DNA sequences that code for the same CDR3. This chain joins TRBV10-3 and TRBJ2-5; tentative D call: TRBD1 (5 bases). CDR1 ENHRY and CDR2 SYGVKD come from the germline V gene. The CDR3 contains 13 residues. V lost 11 bases, J lost 2 bases, and 15 bases lay in between. The CDR3 DNA sequence: TGTGCCTCCACGAGACAGCCACAAGAGACCCAGTACTTC. Translation: CASTRQPQETQYF.

This clone appeared a few times. The V call is TRBV9, the J call TRBJ2-2; D remains ambiguous. V lost 1 base, J lost 3 bases, and 7 bases lay in between. The CDR3 runs to 14 residues. Germline assignment: CDR1 SGDLS and CDR2 YYNGEE. CDR3 coding DNA: TGTGCCAGCAGCGTATCATCGGACACCGGGGAGCTGTTTTTT. Its translation is CASSVSSDTGELFF.

The chain links TRBV28 to TRBJ2-1, with 8 bases fitting TRBD2. V was clipped by 5 bases and J by 0 bases; unmatched bases: 3. Germline lookup yields CDR1 MDHEN and CDR2 SYDVKM. This CDR3 comprises 15 residues. CDR3 coding DNA: TGTGCCAGCAGTGACAGCGGGAGCTCCTACAATGAGCAGTTCTTC. Protein: CASSDSGSSYNEQFF. Combining the CDR3 with reference TRBV28 and TRBJ2-1 gives the whole variable domain DVKVTQSSRYLVKRTGEKVFLECVQDMDHENMFWYRQDPGLGLRLIYFSYDVKMKEKGDIPEGYSVSREKKERFSLILESASTNQTSMYLCASSDSGSSYNEQFFGPGTRLTVL.

The genes are TRBV7-3 and TRBJ2-1, with 7 bases lining up with TRBD2. Losses at the gene ends were 1 base for V and 0 bases for J; bases not matched to a gene: 15. CDR1 SGHTA and CDR2 FQGTGA come from the germline V gene. The CDR3 extends over 20 amino acids. This chain's CDR3 is CASSLIGVASGFSSYNEQFF. The CDR3 bases are TGTGCCAGCAGCTTAATAGGCGTGGCTAGCGGATTCAGCTCCTACAATGAGCAGTTCTTC.

The chain joins TRBV27 to TRBJ1-2; D might be TRBD1 (6 bases). The germline gives CDR1 MNHEY, CDR2 SMNVEV (reference sequence). V was clipped by 6 bases and J by 8 bases, with 13 bases between them. The CDR3 spans 12 residues. CDR3 DNA sequence: TGTGCCAGCAGCTCGACCCAGGGGGGCTACACCTTC. This translates into CASSSTQGGYTF.

The chain uses TRBV6-5 and TRBJ1-1, with TRBD1 as a possible D gene (5 bases). The CDR3 covers 14 residues. CDR1 is MNHEY, CDR2 SVGAGI, per germline. V lost 4 bases, J lost 7 bases, and 16 bases lay in between. The CDR3 reads CASSSTRDLVEAFF. The CDR3 bases are TGTGCCAGCAGTTCTACCAGGGATTTGGTTGAAGCTTTCTTT.

This clone has a handful of counts. The chain has TRBV11-2 and TRBJ1-1; possibly TRBD1 for D (6 bases). Trimming took 7 bases from V and 0 from J, leaving 12 bases between them. Germline CDR1 and CDR2: SGHAT and FQNNGV. The CDR3 has 14 amino acids. The CDR3 loop reads CASKWGQMNTEAFF. For the CDR3, the DNA is TGTGCCAGCAAATGGGGGCAGATGAACACTGAAGCTTTCTTT.

The V gene is TRBV13, the J gene TRBJ2-7, with 7 bases aligning to TRBD1. CDR3 length: 13 amino acids. Germline V CDR1 and CDR2: PRHDT, FYEKMQ (reference sequence). Unmatched junction bases numbered 7, after V lost 8 bases and J lost 3 bases. CDR3 nucleotide sequence: TGTGCCAGCTTGTCCGGGACAGTCTACGAGCAGTACTTC. Translated: CASLSGTVYEQYF. Looking up the rest from reference TRBV13 and TRBJ2-7 gives the full variable domain: AAGVIQSPRHLIKEKRETATLKCYPIPRHDTVYWYQQGPGQDPQFLISFYEKMQSDKGSIPDRFSAQQFSDYHSELNMSSLELGDSALYFCASLSGTVYEQYFGPGTRLTVT.

This clone appeared a few times. The genes are TRBV11-3 and TRBJ2-6; D is possibly TRBD1 (5 bases). Trimming left V 5 bases short and J 1 base short, with 9 bases between. This CDR3 has 15 residues. CDR1 is SGHNT, CDR2 YENEEA, per germline. CDR3 in DNA: TGTGCCAGCAGCCAAAGGGGATCTGGGGCCAACGTCCTGACTTTC. Encoded protein: CASSQRGSGANVLTF.

This clone has just a few counts. The chain employs TRBV6-1 and TRBJ1-1, with 7 bases matching TRBD1. There are 13 residues in the CDR3. J lost 3 bases, V lost 11 bases, and 9 bases had no gene match. CDR1 is MNHNS, CDR2 SASEGT, per germline. CDR3 sequence (DNA): TGTGCCGCCTACCGGGACAGCCACACTGAAGCTTTCTTT. Protein sequence: CAAYRDSHTEAFF.

The CDR3: CASREGGTDTQYF. The CDR3 DNA reads as TGTGCCAGCAGGGAGGGAGGCACAGATACGCAGTATTTT. This chain connects TRBV6-5 to TRBJ2-3; tentatively, D is TRBD2 (6 bases). Trimming removed 6 bases at V and 1 base at J, with 8 bases between. The CDR3 contains 13 residues. Germline CDR1 is MNHEY and CDR2 is SVGAGI.

In its sample, this clone was seen a few times. The gene calls are TRBV15 and TRBJ2-5; 8 nucleotides match TRBD2. The CDR3 runs 17 residues. The germline V gene encodes CDR1 LNHNV and CDR2 YYDKDF (reference sequence). After removal of 4 bases from V and 7 bases from J, the junction contained 17 bases not matched to a gene. In nucleotides, the CDR3 is TGTGCCACCAGCAAACCGGGGGCAAGCGGGAGTAGCGGGACCCAGTACTTC. As protein: CATSKPGASGSSGTQYF.

This clone showed up just a few times. This sequence joins TRBV28 and TRBJ2-7; perhaps TRBD2 as D (6 bases). V was trimmed by 6 bases and J by 7 bases, leaving 13 bases between them. The CDR3 covers 12 residues. Germline assignment: CDR1 MDHEN and CDR2 SYDVKM. This chain's CDR3 is CASRGDSGEQYF. The CDR3 nucleotides are TGTGCCAGCAGGGGGGACTCGGGAGAGCAGTACTTC.

This clone has more than one count but fewer than ten. The chain couples TRBV5-1 to TRBJ2-7, with a possible D match to TRBD2 (5 bases). CDR1 and CDR2 from the germline V gene are SGHRS and YFSETQ. Trimming shortened V by 2 bases and J by 0 bases, and 6 bases separated the two germline ends. The CDR3 runs 13 residues. The CDR3 protein is CASSLRDSYEQYF. In DNA, the CDR3 is TGCGCCAGCAGCTTACGGGACTCCTACGAGCAGTACTTC.

This clone was seen a handful of times. This chain uses TRBV10-3 with TRBJ1-1, with 12 bases that match TRBD1. CDR1 is ENHRY and CDR2 is SYGVKD in the germline V gene. J lost 10 bases, V lost 3 bases, and 15 bases had no gene match. The CDR3 totals 17 residues. The CDR3 sequence is CAISDTGTGGDWYRAFF. CDR3 in DNA: TGTGCCATCAGTGACACCGGGACAGGGGGCGATTGGTACAGAGCTTTCTTT.

V gene TRBV19 combines with J gene TRBJ1-5; D not resolved. The V and J ends lost 6 bases and 3 bases respectively, with 12 bases between them. The CDR3 has 14 residues. Germline V gene lookup returns CDR1 LNHDA and CDR2 SQIVND (reference sequence). CDR3 sequence reads: CASSINENNQPQHF. The DNA of the CDR3 is TGTGCCAGTAGCATAAATGAGAACAATCAGCCCCAGCATTTT.

The chain carries TRBV11-2 and TRBJ2-5; D may be TRBD1 (6 bases). The CDR3 covers 13 residues. Trimming took off 1 base at V and 4 bases at J, with 7 bases between the two ends. Germline loops: CDR1 SGHAT, CDR2 FQNNGV. For the CDR3, the DNA is TGTGCCAGCAGCTTAGGGGGGCTAGAGACCCAGTACTTC. Translated: CASSLGGLETQYF.

The chain uses TRBV28 and TRBJ1-2, with a weak D call TRBD1 (5 bases). V dropped 5 bases and J dropped 8 bases, with 12 bases sitting between them. From germline, CDR1 is MDHEN and CDR2 SYDVKM. The CDR3 contains 12 residues. The CDR3 DNA reads as TGTGCCAGCAGTCTCCGGACATTCGGCTACACCTTC. Its translation is CASSLRTFGYTF.

The rearrangement uses TRBV19 and TRBJ2-6; 7 nucleotides match TRBD1. Trimming cost V 5 bases and J 4 bases; bases outside gene matches: 8. The CDR3 extends over 16 amino acids. The germline V gene encodes CDR1 LNHDA and CDR2 SQIVND (reference sequence). CDR3 in amino acids: CASSPDRDAGANVLTF. DNA of the CDR3: TGTGCCAGTAGTCCAGACAGGGACGCGGGGGCCAACGTCCTGACTTTC.

This clone showed up just a few times. The rearrangement joins TRBV7-9 to TRBJ2-1; 7 bases agree with TRBD2. The CDR3 runs 16 residues. Germline CDR1 SEHNR, CDR2 FQNEAQ (reference sequence). J was trimmed by 1 base and V by 1 base; bases with no gene match: 4. The CDR3 nucleotides are TGTGCCAGCAGCTTAGTAAGACTAGCTTCCTACAATGAGCAGTTCTTC. Its translation is CASSLVRLASYNEQFF.